This T cell receptor (beta chain) was recorded in a study of cytomegalovirus exposure and HLA in healthy donors. Trimming stripped 6 bases from V and 1 base from J, with 10 bases between. Germline loops: CDR1 MNHNS, CDR2 SASEGT. The CDR3 spans 15 residues. Study observations and caveats: Information on immune exposure was restricted to one variable (CMV serostatus). Association of a missense DCLRE1C variant with TCR beta V- and J-gene trimming was reported in a later analysis.

The PCR used 60 Vbeta and 13 Jbeta primers. Using immunoSEQ multiplex PCR, the repertoire was profiled, and TCRdb retains in-frame clones only, with some absent. Of roughly 100,000 clones listed, about four fifths are singletons. On this clone: The antigen is undetermined.

The specimen sequenced was PBMCs. This chain joins TRBV6-1 and TRBJ2-6; D may be TRBD1 (6 bases). The origin of this receptor is a man aged 18 to 35 in good health and CMV-seropositive. The CDR3 reads CASRGGRSGANVLTF. The CDR3 bases are TGTGCCAGCAGAGGGGGTAGGTCTGGGGCCAACGTCCTGACTTTC.